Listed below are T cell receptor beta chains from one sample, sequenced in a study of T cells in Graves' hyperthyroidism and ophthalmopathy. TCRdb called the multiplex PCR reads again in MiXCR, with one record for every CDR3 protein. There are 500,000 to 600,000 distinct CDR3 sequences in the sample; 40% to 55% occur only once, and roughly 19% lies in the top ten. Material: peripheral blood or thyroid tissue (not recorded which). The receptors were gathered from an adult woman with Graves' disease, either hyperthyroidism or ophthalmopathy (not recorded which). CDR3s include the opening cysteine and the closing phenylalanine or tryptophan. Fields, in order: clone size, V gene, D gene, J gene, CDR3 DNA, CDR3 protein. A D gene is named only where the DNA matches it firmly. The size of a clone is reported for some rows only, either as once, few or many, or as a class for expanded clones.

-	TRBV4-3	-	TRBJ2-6	TGCGCCAGCAGCCAAGATGGGGCTGGGGCCAACGTCCTGACTTTC	CASSQDGAGANVLTF
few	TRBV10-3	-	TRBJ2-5	TGTGCCATCACTGGGACGGACCAAGAGACCCAGTACTTC	CAITGTDQETQYF
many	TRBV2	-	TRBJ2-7	TGTGCCAGCTGTTTACTGGACAGACCCTACGAGCAGTACTTC	CASCLLDRPYEQYF
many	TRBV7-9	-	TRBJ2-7	TGTGCCAGCCTCAAAACAGGGCGCCCTTACGAGCAGTACTTC	CASLKTGRPYEQYF
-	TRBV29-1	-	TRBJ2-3	TGCAGCGTTGAAGAGGTGGGGGCGATGGCGCAGTATTTT	CSVEEVGAMAQYF
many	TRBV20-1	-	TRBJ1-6	TGCAGTGCTCTCCTTACAGGGAGAGGCAATTCACCCCTCCACTTT	CSALLTGRGNSPLHF
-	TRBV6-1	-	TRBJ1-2	TGTGCCAGCAGTGCTCAATCGGGGTTAAGCTATGGCTACACCTTC	CASSAQSGLSYGYTF
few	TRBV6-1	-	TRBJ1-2	TGTGCCAGCAGTCAATCGGGAAGTGCAGGCTATGGCTACACCTTC	CASSQSGSAGYGYTF
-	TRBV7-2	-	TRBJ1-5	TGTGCCAGCAGCTTAGTTGCAGTTAACAATCAGCCCCAGCATTTT	CASSLVAVNNQPQHF
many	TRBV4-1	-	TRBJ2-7	TGCGCCAGCAGCCAAGATAGGGGAGACACCTACGAGCAGTACTTC	CASSQDRGDTYEQYF
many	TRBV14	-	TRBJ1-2	TGTGCCAGCAGCCAGCGGCCAGGGGCGTATGGCTACACCTTC	CASSQRPGAYGYTF
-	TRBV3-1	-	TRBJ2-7	TGTGCCAGCAGCCACGAATCAGGGCAGGTCCTGAACGAGCAGTACTTC	CASSHESGQVLNEQYF
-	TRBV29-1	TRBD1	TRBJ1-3	TGCAGCGTTGAAGTACCGGGACAGGCTGGAAACACCATATATTTT	CSVEVPGQAGNTIYF
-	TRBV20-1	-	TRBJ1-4	TGCAGTGCTAGAAACCCCCAGGGTAAGGATGAAAAACTGTTTTTT	CSARNPQGKDEKLFF
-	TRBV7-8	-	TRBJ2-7	TGTGCCAGCAGCTTAGCCGCGGTTGTGGAGCAGTACTTC	CASSLAAVVEQYF
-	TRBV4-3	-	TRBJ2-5	TGCGCCAGCAGCGGGGACGCCTGGAGGGGGGAGACCCAGTACTTC	CASSGDAWRGETQYF
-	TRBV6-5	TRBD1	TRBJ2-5	TGTGCCAGCAGTTACTCTGGGGACAGGAGAGGAGACACCCAGTACTTC	CASSYSGDRRGDTQYF
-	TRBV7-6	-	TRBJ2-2	TGTGCCAGCAGCCCCAGAGCGGCGAACACCGGGGAGCTGTTTTTT	CASSPRAANTGELFF
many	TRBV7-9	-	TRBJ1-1	TGTGCCAGCAGCTTACCCATAGATATCGAAGCTTTCTTT	CASSLPIDIEAFF
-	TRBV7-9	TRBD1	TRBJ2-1	TGTGCCAGCAGGCGGGGGACAGGGGGCCACAATGAGCAGTTCTTC	CASRRGTGGHNEQFF
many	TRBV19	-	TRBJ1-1	TGTGCCAGTAGTCACTACGGGAGAGGGAACACTGAAGCTTTCTTT	CASSHYGRGNTEAFF
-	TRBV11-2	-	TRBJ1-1	TGTGCCAGCAGCTTACTAGGGGGAGGCACTGAAGCTTTCTTT	CASSLLGGGTEAFF
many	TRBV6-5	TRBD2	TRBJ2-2	TGTGCCAGCAGCCCGACTAGCGGGAGCTATACCGGGGAGCTGTTTTTT	CASSPTSGSYTGELFF
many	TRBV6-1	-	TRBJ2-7	TGTGCCAGCAGTGAAGCGCTGGGTCAGGGGGGCGACGAGCAGTACTTC	CASSEALGQGGDEQYF
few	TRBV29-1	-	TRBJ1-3	TGCAGCGTTCCAGGGGTATCTGGAAACACCATATATTTT	CSVPGVSGNTIYF
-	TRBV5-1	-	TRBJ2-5	TGCGCCAGCAGCTTGGAAAGAGGGGGAGAGACCCAGTACTTC	CASSLERGGETQYF
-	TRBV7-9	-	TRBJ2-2	TGTGCCAGCAGCCTCCGTCGGTTAATAGCGAACACCGGGGAGCTGTTTTTT	CASSLRRLIANTGELFF
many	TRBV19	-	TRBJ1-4	TGTGCCAGTAGAGGTGTGAGAACAGGCCACCCTACTACTAATGAAAAACTGTTTTTT	CASRGVRTGHPTTNEKLFF
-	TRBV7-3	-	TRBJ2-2	TGTGCCAGCAGATCTTCTGGGGTCAGGGCCGGGGAGCTGTTTTTT	CASRSSGVRAGELFF
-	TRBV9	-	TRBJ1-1	TGTGCCAGCAGGCGCCAGGCGGGGCCAGCTTTCTTT	CASRRQAGPAFF
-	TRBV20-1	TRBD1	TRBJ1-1	TGCAGTGCTAGAGTGACAGGGCAAGAGATGAACACTGAAGCTTTCTTT	CSARVTGQEMNTEAFF
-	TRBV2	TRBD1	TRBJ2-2	TGTGCCAGCAGTTTTGACAGGGCGAACACCGGGGAGCTGTTTTTT	CASSFDRANTGELFF
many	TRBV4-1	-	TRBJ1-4	TGCGCCAGCAGCCAACCTCTACGGGGGGCTAATGAAAAACTGTTTTTT	CASSQPLRGANEKLFF
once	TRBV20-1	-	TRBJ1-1	TGCAGTGCGAGATGGGGGACTGAAGCTTTCTTT	CSARWGTEAFF
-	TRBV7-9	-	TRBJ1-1	TGTGCCAGCAGCCCCTCGACAGCGCGGAACACTGAAGCTTTCTTT	CASSPSTARNTEAFF
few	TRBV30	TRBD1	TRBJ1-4	TGTGCCTGGACTCACGGGACAGGGAACGAAAAGCTGTTTTTT	CAWTHGTGNEKLFF
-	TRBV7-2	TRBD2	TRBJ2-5	TGTGCCAGCAGCCCAGGACTAGCGGGAGGCCAAGAGACCCAGTACTTC	CASSPGLAGGQETQYF
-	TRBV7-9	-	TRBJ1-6	TGTGCCAGCAGCTTAGTGGGATCACATTCACCCCTCCACTTT	CASSLVGSHSPLHF
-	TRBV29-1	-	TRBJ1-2	TGCAGCGTCTCCAGGGAAATGAGCTATGGCTACACCTTC	CSVSREMSYGYTF
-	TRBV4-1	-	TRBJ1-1	TGCGCCAGCAGCCAGATTAAACAGGTGAACACTGAAGCTTTCTTT	CASSQIKQVNTEAFF
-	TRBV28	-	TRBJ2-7	TGTGCCAGCAGCCAAACTAGAAGGGGGGGTTACGAGCAGTACTTC	CASSQTRRGGYEQYF
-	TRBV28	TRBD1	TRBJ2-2	TGTGCCAGCAGTCCCTTCTCAGGGGGCTGGGACACCGGGGAGCTGTTTTTT	CASSPFSGGWDTGELFF
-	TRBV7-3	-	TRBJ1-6	TGTGCCAGCAGCTTATATGGTAGCGGTGGCTCACCCCTCCACTTT	CASSLYGSGGSPLHF
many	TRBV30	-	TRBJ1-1	TGTGCCTGGACCACCACAGGGCCCACTGAAGCTTTCTTT	CAWTTTGPTEAFF
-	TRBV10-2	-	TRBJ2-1	TGCGCCAGCAGAGCTGCGGGGAACTCCTACAATGAGCAGTTCTTC	CASRAAGNSYNEQFF
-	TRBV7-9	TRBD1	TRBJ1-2	TGTGCCAGCAGCTTCGCCGAGACAGGGAATTATGGCTACACCTTC	CASSFAETGNYGYTF